Listed below are T cell receptor beta chains from one sample, sequenced in a study of T cells in Graves' hyperthyroidism and ophthalmopathy. TCRdb passed the multiplex PCR reads through MiXCR, listing each CDR3 protein once. This sample has over 450,000 distinct CDR3 sequences, with approximately 15% found just once. The sample comprised blood. Receptors were obtained from a woman aged 18-29 years with Graves' hyperthyroidism. Both conserved end residues are part of each CDR3. The D gene is left open where the match is weak. Where a row states a size, it is once, few, many or the class of an expanded clone; other rows omit it.

j_call d_call clone_size v_call cdr3_aa cdr3_nt
TRBJ2-7 TRBD2 many TRBV9 CASSVGLAGDGEQYF TGTGCCAGCAGCGTAGGACTAGCGGGAGATGGGGAGCAGTACTTC
TRBJ1-2 TRBD1 many TRBV24-1 CATSDSGTGAGYGYTF TGTGCCACCAGTGATTCGGGGACAGGAGCCGGCTATGGCTACACCTTC
TRBJ2-7 - - TRBV7-8 CASSFRWASGNEQYF TGTGCCAGCAGCTTCCGATGGGCGAGCGGCAACGAGCAGTACTTC
TRBJ2-3 TRBD2 many TRBV12-3/TRBV12-4 CASGLAGVVTDTQYF TGTGCCAGCGGGCTAGCGGGAGTCGTTACAGATACGCAGTATTTT
TRBJ2-7 - many TRBV29-1 CSVEGLSYEQYF TGCAGCGTTGAAGGGCTTAGCTACGAGCAGTACTTC
TRBJ2-3 TRBD2 few TRBV27 CASSRPTSGGITDTQYF TGTGCCAGCAGCCGGCCAACTAGCGGGGGAATCACAGATACGCAGTATTTT
TRBJ2-1 - many TRBV11-2 CASSPVRANEQFF TGTGCCAGCAGCCCGGTTAGGGCCAATGAGCAGTTCTTC
TRBJ2-1 TRBD2 - TRBV4-2 CASSHPLGREVNEQFF TGTGCCAGCAGCCACCCCCTCGGGCGGGAGGTCAATGAGCAGTTCTTC
TRBJ1-1 - many TRBV12-3/TRBV12-4 CASSFRGVTTEAFF TGTGCCAGCAGTTTTAGAGGAGTAACTACTGAAGCTTTCTTT
TRBJ2-1 TRBD2 - TRBV11-1 CASSSTAGTSAYNEQFF TGTGCCAGCAGCTCCACAGCGGGGACTAGCGCCTACAATGAGCAGTTCTTC
TRBJ2-5 - many TRBV6-1 CASSEASFKETQYF TGTGCCAGCAGTGAAGCGTCGTTCAAAGAGACCCAGTACTTC
TRBJ2-1 TRBD2 - TRBV7-9 CASSLGTSGWMTYNEQFF TGTGCCAGCAGCCTCGGGACTAGCGGTTGGATGACCTACAATGAGCAGTTCTTC
TRBJ1-2 - many TRBV28 CASLDRILYGYTF TGTGCCAGCCTAGACAGGATTTTGTATGGCTACACCTTC
TRBJ2-3 - few TRBV5-1 CASSLVVGNTDTQYF TGCGCCAGCAGCTTGGTCGTCGGAAACACAGATACGCAGTATTTT
TRBJ2-6 - many TRBV6-1 CASSVTGISGANVLTF TGTGCCAGCAGTGTCACAGGGATCTCTGGGGCCAACGTCCTGACTTTC
TRBJ2-3 TRBD2 few TRBV3-1 CASSHLAGYSTDTQYF TGTGCCAGCAGCCATCTAGCGGGATATAGCACAGATACGCAGTATTTT
TRBJ2-1 TRBD2 - TRBV3-1 CASSQDRTGGGEQFF TGTGCCAGCAGCCAAGATCGGACGGGGGGTGGTGAGCAGTTCTTC
TRBJ2-1 TRBD2 many TRBV20-1 CSARTRGDNEQFF TGCAGTGCTAGAACGCGGGGGGACAATGAGCAGTTCTTC
TRBJ1-3 - - TRBV4-2 CASSQEAGSHTIYF TGTGCCAGCAGCCAAGAAGCAGGATCCCACACCATATATTTT
TRBJ2-3 TRBD2 many TRBV20-1 CSASRLAGFTDTQYF TGCAGTGCTAGCCGACTAGCGGGATTCACAGATACGCAGTATTTT
TRBJ1-1 - - TRBV30 CAWSVRRRGAEAFF TGTGCCTGGAGTGTACGACGAAGGGGCGCTGAAGCTTTCTTT
TRBJ1-5 TRBD1 - TRBV30 CAWSWDRGTNQPQHF TGTGCCTGGAGTTGGGACAGGGGGACCAATCAGCCCCAGCATTTT
TRBJ2-1 - few TRBV6-2/TRBV6-3 CASSSVRQAIYNEQFF TGTGCCAGCAGTTCCGTCCGACAGGCCATTTACAATGAGCAGTTCTTC
TRBJ1-4 TRBD1 many TRBV5-1 CASSYLQGGGEKLFF TGCGCCAGCAGCTACCTACAGGGGGGCGGTGAAAAACTGTTTTTT
TRBJ1-6 - - TRBV15 CATRRGVTYNSPLHF TGTGCCACCAGACGAGGGGTTACCTATAATTCACCCCTCCACTTT
TRBJ2-3 TRBD1 - TRBV18 CASSPRQGTTDTQYF TGTGCCAGCTCACCACGACAGGGGACCACAGATACGCAGTATTTT
TRBJ1-5 - many TRBV30 CAWSVRVDQPQHF TGTGCCTGGAGTGTACGGGTGGATCAGCCCCAGCATTTT
TRBJ2-3 - many TRBV3-1 CASSQAGQGRRADTQYF TGTGCCAGCAGCCAAGCCGGCCAGGGAAGGAGGGCAGATACGCAGTATTTT
TRBJ2-7 - - TRBV18 CASSPASYSYEQYF TGTGCCAGCTCACCGGCATCTTACTCCTACGAGCAGTACTTC
TRBJ2-3 - many TRBV5-8 CASSLWEEGTDTQYF TGTGCCAGCAGCTTGTGGGAGGAGGGCACAGATACGCAGTATTTT
TRBJ2-2 - few TRBV9 CASSVDGRGTGELFF TGTGCCAGCAGCGTAGACGGGCGTGGGACCGGGGAGCTGTTTTTT
TRBJ2-1 - many TRBV15 CATSSLSFSYNEQFF TGTGCCACCAGCAGTCTAAGCTTCTCCTACAATGAGCAGTTCTTC
TRBJ2-7 TRBD1 - TRBV24-1 CATSDDRQGPGVEQYF TGTGCCACCAGTGATGATCGACAGGGACCCGGGGTAGAGCAGTACTTC
TRBJ2-7 - few TRBV6-2/TRBV6-3 CATKTGRGEQYF TGTGCCACCAAGACAGGGCGGGGTGAGCAGTACTTC
TRBJ2-3 - many TRBV5-1 CASSRPQSEADTQYF TGCGCCAGCAGCAGGCCTCAGTCGGAGGCAGATACGCAGTATTTT
TRBJ1-1 - - TRBV4-2 CASSHPWGGNTEAFF TGTGCCAGCAGCCACCCCTGGGGGGGAAACACTGAAGCTTTCTTT
TRBJ2-3 TRBD2 few TRBV29-1 CSVLLATGTDTQYF TGCAGCGTCCTACTAGCGACAGGCACAGATACGCAGTATTTT
TRBJ2-5 - many TRBV11-2 CASSLVGAETQYF TGTGCCAGCAGCTTGGTAGGTGCGGAGACCCAGTACTTC
TRBJ2-3 TRBD2 many TRBV12-3/TRBV12-4 CATRAGATNTQYF TGTGCCACTCGAGCGGGAGCTACGAATACGCAGTATTTT
TRBJ2-7 TRBD2 - TRBV3-1 CASSPLHLSSGELYEQYF TGTGCCAGCAGCCCCCTCCACCTCTCTAGCGGCGAGTTATACGAGCAGTACTTC
TRBJ2-2 - - TRBV7-9 CASSLEGALPGELFF TGTGCCAGCAGCTTAGAAGGGGCCCTACCCGGGGAGCTGTTTTTT
TRBJ2-7 TRBD2 - TRBV7-9 CASSPRPGLGPREQYF TGTGCCAGCAGCCCGAGGCCGGGACTAGGGCCCCGCGAGCAGTACTTC
TRBJ2-1 - few TRBV5-4 CASSPRDLAYNEQFF TGTGCCAGCAGCCCCCGGGACTTGGCCTACAATGAGCAGTTCTTC
TRBJ1-3 TRBD1 many TRBV6-5 CASSPTRTGIGGNTIYF TGTGCCAGCAGTCCTACCCGGACAGGGATCGGAGGAAACACCATATATTTT
TRBJ2-5 - many TRBV20-1 CSAPQMGAAPQETQYF TGCAGTGCTCCTCAAATGGGGGCCGCCCCCCAAGAGACCCAGTACTTC
TRBJ1-1 - many TRBV3-1 CASSPRATEAFF TGTGCCAGCAGCCCCAGAGCCACTGAAGCTTTCTTT
TRBJ1-2 - few TRBV5-4 CASSPPSDGYTF TGTGCCAGCAGCCCTCCAAGCGATGGCTACACCTTC
TRBJ2-1 TRBD2 - TRBV2 CATSTSGMDEQFF TGTGCCACCTCGACTAGCGGGATGGATGAGCAGTTCTTC
TRBJ2-4 - few TRBV13 CASSLQGNIQYF TGTGCCAGCAGCTTGCAAGGAAACATTCAGTACTTC
TRBJ1-1 - many TRBV5-5 CASSLNPQGSTEAFF TGTGCCAGCAGCCTAAACCCACAGGGCTCCACTGAAGCTTTCTTT
TRBJ2-3 TRBD1 few TRBV5-1 CASSPGYRGRTDTQYF TGCGCCAGCAGTCCCGGATACAGGGGGCGCACAGATACGCAGTATTTT
TRBJ2-7 - - TRBV6-1 CASSRGDPLHEQYF TGTGCCAGCAGCCGCGGGGATCCCCTCCACGAGCAGTACTTC
TRBJ2-3 - - TRBV20-1 CSARLATLKETQYF TGCAGTGCTAGATTGGCCACCCTCAAAGAGACGCAGTATTTT